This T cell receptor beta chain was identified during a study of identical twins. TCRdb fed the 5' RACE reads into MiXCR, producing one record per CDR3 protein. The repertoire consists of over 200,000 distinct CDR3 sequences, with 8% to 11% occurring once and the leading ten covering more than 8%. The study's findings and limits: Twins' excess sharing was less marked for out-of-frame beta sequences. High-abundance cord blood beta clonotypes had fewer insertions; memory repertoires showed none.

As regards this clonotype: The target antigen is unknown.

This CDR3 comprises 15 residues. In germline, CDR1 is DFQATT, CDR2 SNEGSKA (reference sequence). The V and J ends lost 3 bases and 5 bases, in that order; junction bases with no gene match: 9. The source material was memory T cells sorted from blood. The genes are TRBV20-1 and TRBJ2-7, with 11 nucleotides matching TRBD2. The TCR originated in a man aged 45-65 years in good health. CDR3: CSASAASGGSHEQYF. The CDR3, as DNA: TGCAGTGCTAGTGCCGCTAGCGGGGGGTCTCACGAGCAGTACTTC.